This TCR beta chain is drawn from a study of tumor-infiltrating lymphocytes in oesophageal squamous cell carcinoma (dated by TCRdb to the mid-2010s). Libraries came from PCR. The run used an Illumina HiSeq 2000. In-frame beta chains were kept once TCRdb had trimmed the public reads at Q25 with fastp and called clones with MiXCR. Rows merge per CDR3 protein into single entries with the most common DNA and genes. The sample profile shows 15,000 to 20,000 distinct CDR3 sequences; about 40% of them were found once. Approximately 41% of the sample comes from the top ten. In the germline V gene, CDR1 corresponds to SGHVS and CDR2 to FNYEAQ. The CDR3 numbers 13 residues from cysteine through phenylalanine. Of all the DNA, just the CDR3 is kept, 39 bases in frame from base 1. A note on this clonotype: Its antigen remains unidentified. The input lacks base qualities; no much larger clone sits a single base away.

The TCR comes from a female donor with esophageal squamous cell carcinoma. This chain is built from TRBV7-6 and TRBJ2-5; a stretch of 7 junction bases matches TRBD2. Gene TRBJ2-7 matches the end of the DNA better, so the J call may be wrong. The specimen sequenced was blood. The base sequence is TGTGCCAGCAGCCGTCGGGACTACTACGAGCAGTACTTC. Translated, it reads CASSRRDYYEQYF.